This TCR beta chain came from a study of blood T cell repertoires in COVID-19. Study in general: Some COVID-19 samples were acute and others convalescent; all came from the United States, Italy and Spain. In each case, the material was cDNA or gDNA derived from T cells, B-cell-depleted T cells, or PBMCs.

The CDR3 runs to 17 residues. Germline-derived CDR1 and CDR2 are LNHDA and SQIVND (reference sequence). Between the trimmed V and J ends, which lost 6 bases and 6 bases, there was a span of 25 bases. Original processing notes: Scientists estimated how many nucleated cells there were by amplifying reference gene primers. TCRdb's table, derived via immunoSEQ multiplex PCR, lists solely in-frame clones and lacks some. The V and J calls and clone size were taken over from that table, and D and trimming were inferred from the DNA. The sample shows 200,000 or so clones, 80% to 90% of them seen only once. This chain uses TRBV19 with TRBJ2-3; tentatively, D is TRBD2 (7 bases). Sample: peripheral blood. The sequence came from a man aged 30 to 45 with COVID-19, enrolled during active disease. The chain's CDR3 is CASSIEGGRGSRDTQYF. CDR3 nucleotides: TGTGCCAGTAGCATCGAAGGGGGGAGGGGATCACGGGATACGCAGTATTTT.